A single sample gave rise to the 31 T cell receptor beta chains below, sequenced in a study of blood T cells in healthy people across ages. Together with a sample-barcoded 5' primer, a J-beta primer mix was included in a second PCR lasting about 6 to 11 cycles. TCRdb reprocessed the 5' RACE reads with MiXCR, giving one entry per CDR3 protein. The sample carries 720,000 or so distinct CDR3 sequences, around two fifths recorded once. Sequenced: blood. The receptors were sampled from a man older than 75 in good health.

This clonotype appeared a few times. The CDR3 region has the DNA TGTGCCATCAGTGAAACGGGGACAGGGAGGAACATTCAGTACTTC. Translating gives CAISETGTGRNIQYF. The chain combines TRBV10-3 with TRBJ2-4, with 9 bases identical to TRBD1. CDR3 length: 15 residues. The V gene's germline CDR1 is ENHRY and CDR2 SYGVKD. The ends lost 3 bases at V and 7 bases at J; junction bases unmatched: 7.

The rearrangement joins TRBV5-1 to TRBJ1-1; D unclear. CDR3 length equals 15 residues. Per the germline V gene, CDR1 is SGHRS and CDR2 is YFSETQ. V lost 1 base and J lost 5, with 15 bases in between. CDR3 nucleotides: TGCGCCAGCAGCTTGTTGGGGTCGCCTGGGACTGAAGCTTTCTTT. Translated: CASSLLGSPGTEAFF.

This clonotype came up a few times. The rearrangement joins TRBV10-2 to TRBJ2-7; D is possibly TRBD1 (5 bases). The CDR3 contains 15 residues. Trimming cost V 9 bases and J 0 bases, with 18 bases left between them. Germline V gene data show CDR1 as WSHSY and CDR2 as SAAADI. The CDR3 sequence: CASRPGIKSSYEQYF. Here the CDR3 DNA reads TGCGCCAGTAGGCCAGGGATCAAAAGCTCCTACGAGCAGTACTTC.

V usage is TRBV20-1 and J usage is TRBJ2-3, with D perhaps assigned TRBD1 or TRBD2 (5 bases each). V dropped 6 bases and J dropped 2 bases, with 24 bases sitting between them. Germline V CDR1 and CDR2: DFQATT, SNEGSKA (reference sequence). The CDR3 consists of 17 residues. DNA of the CDR3: TGCAGTGCCCCCAGGGCCGGGGAGCGATCGGACACAGATACGCAGTATTTT. Translated: CSAPRAGERSDTDTQYF.

CDR3 sequence reads: CSIGSGRNEQFF. Here the CDR3 DNA reads TGCAGTATCGGGAGTGGGCGGAATGAGCAGTTCTTC. The chain is built from TRBV20-1 and TRBJ2-1; tentatively, D is TRBD2 (6 bases). CDR3 length equals 12 residues. V was shortened by 8 bases and J by 7 bases, with 15 bases between the two germline ends. The germline gives CDR1 DFQATT, CDR2 SNEGSKA (reference sequence).

In this sample, this clonotype turned up a few times. The rearrangement uses TRBV7-2 and TRBJ2-2; D possibly uses TRBD1 or TRBD2 (6 bases each). The CDR3 sequence is 16 residues long. V lost 1 base to trimming and J lost 4 bases, with 13 bases between them. Germline lookup yields CDR1 SGHTA and CDR2 FQGNSA. The chain's CDR3 is CASSLGPGAGTGELFF. The CDR3 DNA sequence: TGTGCCAGCAGCTTAGGTCCGGGGGCGGGCACCGGGGAGCTGTTTTTT.

The chain employs TRBV7-2 and TRBJ1-5, with 9 positions matching TRBD1. Germline V gene data show CDR1 as SGHTA and CDR2 as FQGNSA. V was clipped by 4 bases and J by 0 bases; unmatched bases: 7. CDR3 length equals 17 residues. The CDR3 sequence is CASSSRGQGPSNQPQHF. DNA for the CDR3: TGTGCCAGCAGCTCTAGGGGACAGGGCCCTAGCAATCAGCCCCAGCATTTT. Full variable domain (outside the CDR3, taken from reference TRBV7-2 and TRBJ1-5): GAGVSQSPSNKVTEKGKDVELRCDPISGHTALYWYRQSLGQGLEFLIYFQGNSAPDKSGLPSDRFSAERTGGSVSTLTIQRTQQEDSAVYLCASSSRGQGPSNQPQHFGDGTRLSIL.

This clonotype occurred a few times. The V call is TRBV20-1, the J call TRBJ1-2; a possible D gene is TRBD1 (6 bases). Trimming took off 6 bases at V and 7 bases at J, with 18 bases between the two ends. There are 13 residues in the CDR3. CDR1 DFQATT and CDR2 SNEGSKA come from the germline V gene (reference sequence). CDR3 loop: CSAPPQGTGGYTF. The CDR3 coding sequence is TGCAGTGCCCCCCCGCAGGGGACGGGTGGCTACACCTTC.

V is TRBV11-2 and J is TRBJ1-3; perhaps TRBD1 as D (5 bases). The germline V gene encodes CDR1 SGHAT and CDR2 FQNNGV. Trimming removed 5 bases at V and 0 bases at J, with 14 bases between. The CDR3 covers 16 residues. DNA for the CDR3: TGTGCCAGCAGCGCGTACCTGGGGCCCTCTGGAAACACCATATATTTT. It specifies CASSAYLGPSGNTIYF.

This clonotype was detected a few times. The gene calls are TRBV27 and TRBJ2-6; D unclear. Germline-derived CDR1 and CDR2 are MNHEY and SMNVEV (reference sequence). The V and J ends lost 6 bases and 6 bases respectively, with 6 bases between them. This CDR3 is built from 12 residues. Written as DNA, the CDR3 is TGTGCCAGCAGAGAACCGGCCAACGTCCTGACTTTC. It translates to CASREPANVLTF. Full variable domain (missing parts from reference TRBV27 and TRBJ2-6): EAQVTQNPRYLITVTGKKLTVTCSQNMNHEYMSWYRQDPGLGLRQIYYSMNVEVTDKGDVPEGYKVSRKEKRNFPLILESPSPNQTSLYFCASREPANVLTFGAGSRLTVL.

This clonotype was seen more than once but under ten times. The V and J genes are TRBV6-5 and TRBJ1-6, with D possibly matching TRBD1 (6 bases). Trimming pared 7 bases from V and 9 bases from J, leaving 13 bases between. The CDR3 has 13 amino acids. From germline, CDR1 is MNHEY and CDR2 SVGAGI. CDR3 DNA sequence: TGTGCCAGCAAGCCAGGGGCCCTTTCACCCCTCCACTTT. This translates into CASKPGALSPLHF.

This rearrangement joins TRBV24-1 to TRBJ2-5, with D maybe TRBD1 (6 bases). Germline CDR1 is KGHDR and CDR2 is SFDVKD. Trimming cost V 9 bases and J 3 bases, with 22 bases left between them. This CDR3 contains 16 residues. The CDR3 DNA reads as TGTGCCACCGTTGAGGGACATTTGGTCGGGGAAGAGACCCAGTACTTC. Translating it yields CATVEGHLVGEETQYF.

This clonotype was found many times. The chain links TRBV20-1 to TRBJ2-5; 7 nucleotides match TRBD2. The germline V gene has CDR1 DFQATT and CDR2 SNEGSKA (reference sequence). Unmatched junction bases numbered 4, after V lost 2 bases and J lost 4 bases. The CDR3 runs to 13 residues. The CDR3 protein is CSARRTRLETQYF. The CDR3 nucleotides are TGCAGTGCTAGAAGGACTAGATTAGAGACCCAGTACTTC.

The chain combines TRBV6-2 or TRBV6-3 with TRBJ2-7; 7 bases line up with TRBD1. In germline, CDR1 is MNHEY, CDR2 SVGEGT. The CDR3 covers 13 residues. V was clipped by 11 bases and J by 1 base; unmatched bases: 8. CDR3 in DNA: TGTGCCGTTAACAGGGGCGAGTCCTACGAGCAGTACTTC. This gives the protein CAVNRGESYEQYF.

The rearrangement links TRBV19 to TRBJ1-1, with D perhaps matching TRBD1 (6 bases). This CDR3 comprises 14 residues. In germline, CDR1 is LNHDA, CDR2 SQIVND (reference sequence). V lost 4 bases and J 4 bases, leaving 13 bases between the germline ends. The CDR3, as DNA: TGTGCCAGTAGTAATAACAGGGAGGGCACTGAAGCTTTCTTT. This sequence encodes CASSNNREGTEAFF.

This clonotype was counted many times. This chain joins TRBV29-1 and TRBJ1-5, with D perhaps TRBD1 (6 bases). Germline-derived CDR1 and CDR2 are SQVTM and ANQGSEA. The CDR3 length is 13 residues. V shed 4 bases and J shed 7 bases, with 14 bases lying between them. The CDR3 coding sequence is TGCAGCGTTGCGAACAGGGAAGGGCAGCCCCAGCATTTT. It codes for CSVANREGQPQHF.

The chain combines TRBV3-1 with TRBJ2-5; 7 positions match TRBD1. This CDR3 has 17 amino acids. Germline CDR1 and CDR2: LGHDT and YNNKEL (reference sequence). V shed 4 bases, J shed 2 bases, and the junction held 13 bases outside the gene matches. The CDR3 region has the DNA TGTGCCAGCAGCCCGGGACAGCTGGCACTCGTTCAAGAGACCCAGTACTTC. Protein: CASSPGQLALVQETQYF.

This clonotype has a handful of counts. The chain links TRBV12-3 or TRBV12-4 to TRBJ2-1; maybe TRBD1 (5 bases). V dropped 7 bases and J dropped 10 bases, with 20 bases sitting between them. This CDR3 contains 14 residues. CDR3 bases: TGTGCCAGCATCCTACGTGGGGCCACTAACGAGCAGTTCTTC. It codes for CASILRGATNEQFF.

This chain uses TRBV20-1 with TRBJ2-5; TRBD2 aligns across 8 bases. Unmatched junction bases numbered 7, after V lost 4 bases and J lost 3 bases. This CDR3 has 14 amino acids. The germline CDR1 and CDR2 sequences are DFQATT and SNEGSKA (reference sequence). The DNA for the CDR3 is TGCAGTGCTACCTTTACTAGCGGCAAAGAGACCCAGTACTTC. Translating it yields CSATFTSGKETQYF.

This chain links TRBV6-5 with TRBJ2-1, with D possibly being TRBD2 (7 bases). Trimming cost V 8 bases and J 6 bases, with 23 bases left between them. The CDR3 is made up of 16 amino acids. Germline CDR1 and CDR2: MNHEY and SVGAGI. The CDR3 loop is CASERGRWEGRNEQFF. The CDR3 DNA is TGTGCCAGCGAACGGGGGCGATGGGAGGGCCGCAATGAGCAGTTCTTC.

The V call is TRBV7-2, the J call TRBJ2-2; TRBD2 agrees at 11 bases. The CDR3 is 18 amino acids. V gave up 4 bases and J gave up 5 bases; unmatched junction bases: 12. The germline V gene encodes CDR1 SGHTA and CDR2 FQGNSA. The CDR3 here is CASSSPGIAGGPTGELFF. The CDR3 nucleotides are TGTGCCAGCAGCTCCCCCGGGATAGCGGGGGGGCCGACCGGGGAGCTGTTTTTT.

This chain links TRBV27 with TRBJ2-7; TRBD1 matches 7 bases. The CDR3 is 15 amino acids. CDR1 is MNHEY and CDR2 is SMNVEV in the germline V gene (reference sequence). With V trimmed by 3 bases and J by 3 bases, 8 bases remained unmatched. In nucleotides, the CDR3 is TGTGCCAGCAGTTTCTACGGGACAGCGAACTACGAGCAGTACTTC. Its protein product is CASSFYGTANYEQYF.

This clonotype was counted between two and nine times. The CDR3 spells CASSSQTGLGYGYTF. The CDR3 coding sequence is TGTGCCAGCAGTTCCCAGACAGGGTTGGGCTATGGCTACACCTTC. The chain is built from TRBV12-3 or TRBV12-4 and TRBJ1-2, with TRBD1 matching 7 bases. The CDR3 runs 15 residues. J gave up 4 bases and V 4 bases, and 9 bases lay outside the gene matches.

For this clonotype: Given a much more abundant clone one base away, this may be a read error. The chain recombines TRBV15 with TRBJ2-2; possibly TRBD1 or TRBD2 for D (5 bases each). CDR3 length equals 16 residues. V was shortened by 5 bases and J by 3 bases, with 16 bases between the two germline ends. CDR1 and CDR2 from the germline V gene are LNHNV and YYDKDF (reference sequence). The CDR3 region has the DNA TGTGCCACCAGCCGAGGGGCAGGGCAGTACACCGGGGAGCTGTTTTTT. Its protein product is CATSRGAGQYTGELFF.

This clonotype has just one count. The V gene is TRBV6-2 or TRBV6-3, the J gene TRBJ2-2; perhaps TRBD1 as D (6 bases). CDR1 and CDR2 (germline): MNHEY, SVGEGT. Between the trimmed V and J ends, which lost 5 bases and 1 base, there was a span of 11 bases. The CDR3 runs 15 residues. In DNA, the CDR3 is TGTGCCAGCAGTCTGCTGGGACAGAACACCGGGGAGCTGTTTTTT. Encoded protein: CASSLLGQNTGELFF.

This chain connects TRBV7-8 to TRBJ2-5, with D perhaps given as TRBD1 or TRBD2 (5 bases each). Germline lookup yields CDR1 SGHVS and CDR2 FQNEAQ. The CDR3 spans 16 residues. With 0 bases removed from V and 2 bases from J, the gap between germline ends came to 13 bases. The CDR3 bases are TGTGCCAGCAGCTTAGCAGGGACGGCCAGGCAAGAGACCCAGTACTTC. The encoded protein is CASSLAGTARQETQYF.

The genes are TRBV10-3 and TRBJ2-3; 7 positions agree with TRBD2. The CDR3 contains 15 residues. The V gene end was trimmed by 3 bases and the J gene end by 5 bases; junction bases not matched to a gene: 8. Per the germline V gene, CDR1 is ENHRY and CDR2 is SYGVKD. CDR3 sequence reads: CAISDKSGNGDTQYF. CDR3 in DNA: TGTGCCATCAGTGATAAAAGCGGGAACGGAGATACGCAGTATTTT.

V gene TRBV12-3 or TRBV12-4 combines with J gene TRBJ2-7; TRBD1 might be the D (6 bases). Trimming shortened V by 6 bases and J by 1 base, and 13 bases separated the two germline ends. CDR3 length equals 14 residues. The CDR3 DNA is TGTGCCAGCAGCAAAACAGGGTATTCCTACGAGCAGTACTTC. It yields the protein CASSKTGYSYEQYF.

This clonotype was counted between two and nine times. This chain joins TRBV12-3 or TRBV12-4 and TRBJ1-2, with a tentative D call TRBD1 (5 bases). The CDR3 totals 14 residues. Trimming removed 6 bases from V and 4 bases from J, with 15 bases in between. Here the CDR3 reads CASREQGDGYGYTF. Here the CDR3 DNA reads TGTGCCAGCAGAGAGCAAGGGGATGGCTATGGCTACACCTTC.

This clonotype occurred many times. The chain couples TRBV20-1 to TRBJ1-2, with 7 bases matching TRBD1. Losses at the gene ends were 5 bases for V and 2 bases for J; bases not matched to a gene: 11. The CDR3 spans 15 residues. The germline V gene has CDR1 DFQATT and CDR2 SNEGSKA (reference sequence). The CDR3 sequence is CSAGGDRVKNYGYTF. CDR3 nucleotide sequence: TGCAGTGCTGGAGGTGACAGGGTAAAAAACTATGGCTACACCTTC.

This clonotype has a handful of counts. V is TRBV29-1 and J is TRBJ2-7, with D hard to call. This CDR3 comprises 12 residues. The V end lost 7 bases, the J end lost 0 bases, and 10 bases lay between the germline ends. Germline assignment: CDR1 SQVTM and CDR2 ANQGSEA. The CDR3 coding sequence is TGCAGCGACGGCATTGGCTCCTACGAGCAGTACTTC. Translation gives CSDGIGSYEQYF.